The rows below give T cell receptor beta chains drawn from one sample of a study of blood T cell repertoires in COVID-19. Assay: immunoSEQ multiplex PCR; the TCRdb copy retains only in-frame clones and omits some. The sample includes some 200,000 clones, about 86% of them seen just once. The sample consisted of peripheral blood. These receptors were obtained from a man aged 18 to 29 with active or convalescent COVID-19. Each CDR3 is given with its conserved first and last residue. Fields, in order: V gene, J gene, CDR3 protein.

TRBV7-9	TRBJ1-2	CASSFRTAHGYTF
TRBV19	TRBJ1-4	CASSIFDRKLFF
TRBV3-1/TRBV3-2	TRBJ2-3	CASSQGWASGSTDTQYF
TRBV18	TRBJ1-2	CASSPSRGRRYGYTF
TRBV10-2	TRBJ2-2	CASSGGLGSGTGELFF
TRBV28	TRBJ1-5	CASRLPGQPQHF
TRBV7-9	TRBJ1-1	CASSFRDRVTAFF
TRBV4-2	TRBJ2-5	CASSSQHRGQETQYF
TRBV6-5	TRBJ1-1	CASSSRDRGQDTEAFF
TRBV11-3	TRBJ2-6	CASSPASGANVLTF
TRBV6-5	TRBJ1-2	CASRGQNSTNYGYTF
TRBV7-9	TRBJ1-4	CASSGATGPHEKLFF
TRBV12-3/TRBV12-4	TRBJ1-5	CASSYDSNQPQHF
TRBV18	TRBJ1-2	CASSPLTGGFYGYTF
TRBV2	TRBJ2-3	CASRLVMTEVSDTQYF
TRBV20-1	TRBJ1-1	CSASSDTEAFF
TRBV19	TRBJ1-1	CASSIDPGTNTEAFF
TRBV5-6	TRBJ1-6	CASSLTPSGNSPLHF
TRBV7-9	TRBJ1-1	CASLSGVDWNTEAFF
TRBV6-2/TRBV6-3	TRBJ2-4	CASSYSTVGWEAKNIQYF
TRBV11-2	TRBJ1-2	CASSLAGQDYGYTF
TRBV5-1	TRBJ2-1	CASSPPTGGGYYNEQFF
TRBV5-6	TRBJ2-2	CASSLPAANTGELFF
TRBV30	TRBJ1-2	CAWEVTGAWGYTF
TRBV5-4	TRBJ2-2	CASSFMGETGELFF
TRBV2	TRBJ1-5	CASHSQARSNQPQHF
TRBV6-5	TRBJ2-5	CASSYKRGGQETQYF
TRBV12-5	TRBJ1-2	CASGLYLGGDRGRETF